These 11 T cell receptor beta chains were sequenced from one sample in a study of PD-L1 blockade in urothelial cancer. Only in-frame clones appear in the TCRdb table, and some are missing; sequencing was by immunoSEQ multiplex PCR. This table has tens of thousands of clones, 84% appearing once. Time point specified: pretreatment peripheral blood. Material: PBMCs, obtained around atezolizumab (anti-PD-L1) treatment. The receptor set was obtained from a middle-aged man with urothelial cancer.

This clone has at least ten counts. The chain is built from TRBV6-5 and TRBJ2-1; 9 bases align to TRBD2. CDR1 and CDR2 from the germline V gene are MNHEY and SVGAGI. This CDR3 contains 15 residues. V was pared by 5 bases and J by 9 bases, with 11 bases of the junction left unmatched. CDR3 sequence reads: CASSPPRLAGIEQFF. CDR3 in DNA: TGTGCCAGCAGTCCGCCAAGGCTAGCGGGGATTGAGCAGTTCTTC.

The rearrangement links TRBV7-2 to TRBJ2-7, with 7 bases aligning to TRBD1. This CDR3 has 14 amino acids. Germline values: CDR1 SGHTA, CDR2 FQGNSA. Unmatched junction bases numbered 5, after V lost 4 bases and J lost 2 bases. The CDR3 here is CASSSGQAAYEQYF. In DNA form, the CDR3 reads TGTGCCAGCAGCTCCGGACAGGCGGCCTACGAGCAGTACTTC.

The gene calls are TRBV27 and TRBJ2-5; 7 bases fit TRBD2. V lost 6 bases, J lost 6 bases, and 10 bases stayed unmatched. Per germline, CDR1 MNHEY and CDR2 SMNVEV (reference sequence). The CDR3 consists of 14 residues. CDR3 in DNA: TGTGCCAGCAGGTTTGGGGGAGGGGTACAGACCCAGTACTTC. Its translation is CASRFGGGVQTQYF.

The CDR3 loop reads CATKRRGGPDTQYF. DNA of the CDR3: TGTGCCACCAAACGTCGGGGGGGCCCGGATACGCAGTATTTT. The gene calls are TRBV19 and TRBJ2-3; TRBD2 matches 8 bases. The CDR3 covers 14 residues. CDR1 and CDR2 (germline): LNHDA, SQIVND (reference sequence). The V segment lost 10 bases and the J segment 6 bases; nucleotides outside the gene matches: 12.

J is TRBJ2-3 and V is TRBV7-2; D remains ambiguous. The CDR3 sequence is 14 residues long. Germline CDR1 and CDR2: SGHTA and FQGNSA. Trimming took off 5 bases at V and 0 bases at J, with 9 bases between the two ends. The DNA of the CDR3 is TGTGCCAGCAGCCTACTCGGTAGCACAGATACGCAGTATTTT. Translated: CASSLLGSTDTQYF. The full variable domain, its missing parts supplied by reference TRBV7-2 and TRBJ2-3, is GAGVSQSPSNKVTEKGKDVELRCDPISGHTALYWYRQSLGQGLEFLIYFQGNSAPDKSGLPSDRFSAERTGGSVSTLTIQRTQQEDSAVYLCASSLLGSTDTQYFGPGTRLTVL.

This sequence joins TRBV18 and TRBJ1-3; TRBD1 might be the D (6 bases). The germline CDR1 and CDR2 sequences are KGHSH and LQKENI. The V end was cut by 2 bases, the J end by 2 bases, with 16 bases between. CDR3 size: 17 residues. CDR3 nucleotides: TGTGCCAGCTCACCATACCCAGGGGCTGAAGCTGGAAACACCATATATTTT. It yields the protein CASSPYPGAEAGNTIYF. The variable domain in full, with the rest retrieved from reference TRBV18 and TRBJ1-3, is NAGVMQNPRHLVRRRGQEARLRCSPMKGHSHVYWYRQLPEEGLKFMVYLQKENIIDESGMPKERFSAEFPKEGPSILRIQQVVRGDSAAYFCASSPYPGAEAGNTIYFGEGSWLTVV.

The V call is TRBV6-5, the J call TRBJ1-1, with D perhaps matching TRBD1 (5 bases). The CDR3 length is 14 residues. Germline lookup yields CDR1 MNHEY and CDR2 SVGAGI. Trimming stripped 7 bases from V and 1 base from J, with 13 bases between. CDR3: CASNSGYRNTEAFF. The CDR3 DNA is TGTGCCAGCAATTCAGGGTATCGGAACACTGAAGCTTTCTTT.

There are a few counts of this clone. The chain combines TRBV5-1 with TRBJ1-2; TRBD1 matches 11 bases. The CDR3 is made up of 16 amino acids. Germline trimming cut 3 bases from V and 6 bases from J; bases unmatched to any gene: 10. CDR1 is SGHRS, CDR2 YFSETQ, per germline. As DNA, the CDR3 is TGCGCCAGCAGCTCTACATACTCGGGACAGGGGGATGGCTACACCTTC. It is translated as CASSSTYSGQGDGYTF.

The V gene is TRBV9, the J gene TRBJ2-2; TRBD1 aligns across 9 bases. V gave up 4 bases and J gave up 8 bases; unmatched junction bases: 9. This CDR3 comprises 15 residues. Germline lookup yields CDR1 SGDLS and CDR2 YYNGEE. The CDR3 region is CASSPRTGVYGELFF. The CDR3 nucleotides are TGTGCCAGCAGCCCCCGGACAGGGGTCTATGGGGAGCTGTTTTTT.

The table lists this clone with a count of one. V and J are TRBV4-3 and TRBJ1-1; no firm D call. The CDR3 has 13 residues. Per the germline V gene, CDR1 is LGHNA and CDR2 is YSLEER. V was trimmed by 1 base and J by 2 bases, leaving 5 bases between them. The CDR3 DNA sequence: TGCGCCAGCAGCCAAGGGCATAACACTGAAGCTTTCTTT. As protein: CASSQGHNTEAFF.

The CDR3 nucleotides read TGTGCCAGCAGTCTACAGGGTCCGGCTGGAAACACCATATATTTT. Amino acids: CASSLQGPAGNTIYF. The chain combines TRBV28 with TRBJ1-3, with D perhaps TRBD1 (6 bases). The germline V and J ends were trimmed by 5 bases and 2 bases, with 13 bases remaining between them. CDR3 length: 15 residues. Looked up from germline, CDR1 is MDHEN and CDR2 is SYDVKM.